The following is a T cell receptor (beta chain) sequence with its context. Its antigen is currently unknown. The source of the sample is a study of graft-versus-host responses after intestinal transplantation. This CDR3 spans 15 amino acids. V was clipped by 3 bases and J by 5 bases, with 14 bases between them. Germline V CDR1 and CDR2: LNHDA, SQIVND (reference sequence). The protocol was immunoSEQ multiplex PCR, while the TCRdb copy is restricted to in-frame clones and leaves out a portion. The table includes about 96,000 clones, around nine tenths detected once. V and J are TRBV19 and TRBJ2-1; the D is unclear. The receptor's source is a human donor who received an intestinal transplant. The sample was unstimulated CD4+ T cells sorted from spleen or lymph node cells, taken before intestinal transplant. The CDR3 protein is CASSMGSSSNNEQFF. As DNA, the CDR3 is TGTGCCAGTAGTATGGGGTCTTCCTCAAACAATGAGCAGTTCTTC.